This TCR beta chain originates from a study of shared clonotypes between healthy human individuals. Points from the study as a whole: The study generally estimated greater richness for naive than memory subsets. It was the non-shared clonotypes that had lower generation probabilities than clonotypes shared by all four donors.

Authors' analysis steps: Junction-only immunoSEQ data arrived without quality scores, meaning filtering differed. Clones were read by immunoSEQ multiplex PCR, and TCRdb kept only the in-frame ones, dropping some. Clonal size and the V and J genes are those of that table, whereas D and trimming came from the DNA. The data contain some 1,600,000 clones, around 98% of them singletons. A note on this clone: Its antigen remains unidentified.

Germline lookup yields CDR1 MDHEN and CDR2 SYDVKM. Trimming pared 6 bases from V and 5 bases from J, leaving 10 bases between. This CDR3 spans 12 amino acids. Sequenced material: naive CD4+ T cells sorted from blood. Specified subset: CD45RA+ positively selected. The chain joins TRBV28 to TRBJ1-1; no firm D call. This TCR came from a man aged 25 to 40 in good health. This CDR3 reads CASRPLLTEAFF. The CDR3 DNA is TGTGCCAGCAGACCTTTGTTGACTGAAGCTTTCTTT.